These 8 T cell receptor beta chains came from one sample sequenced in a study of blood T cell repertoires in COVID-19. Only in-frame clones appear in the TCRdb table, and some are missing; sequencing was by immunoSEQ multiplex PCR. The sample yields 150,000 to 200,000 clones, around 80% seen once. Sequenced sample: peripheral blood. The receptors stem from a woman aged 80 or over with COVID-19, enrolled during active disease.

J is TRBJ1-6 and V is TRBV7-2, with TRBD1 as a possible D gene (5 bases). With 5 bases removed from V and 10 bases from J, the gap between germline ends came to 21 bases. Germline V gene sequence: CDR1 SGHTA, CDR2 FQGNSA. The CDR3 length is 16 residues. In nucleotides, the CDR3 is TGTGCCAGCAGCCCTACCCACGGGACTGTAAGCTCACCCCTCCACTTT. Translated, it gives CASSPTHGTVSSPLHF. The complete variable domain, with remaining parts taken from reference TRBV7-2 and TRBJ1-6, reads GAGVSQSPSNKVTEKGKDVELRCDPISGHTALYWYRQSLGQGLEFLIYFQGNSAPDKSGLPSDRFSAERTGGSVSTLTIQRTQQEDSAVYLCASSPTHGTVSSPLHFGNGTRLTVT.

This rearrangement joins TRBV6-2 or TRBV6-3 to TRBJ2-3; 9 nucleotides align to TRBD1. Germline-derived CDR1 and CDR2 are MNHEY and SVGEGT. The CDR3 runs 17 residues. After removal of 2 bases from V and 4 bases from J, the junction contained 10 bases not matched to a gene. The CDR3 protein is CASSYLGTGKLPDTQYF. CDR3 DNA sequence: TGTGCCAGCAGTTACCTGGGGACAGGGAAGCTACCAGATACGCAGTATTTT.

The rearrangement joins TRBV7-2 to TRBJ2-5, with D hard to call. The germline V gene encodes CDR1 SGHTA and CDR2 FQGNSA. Trimming removed 1 base from V and 9 bases from J, with 6 bases in between. The CDR3 loop spans 11 amino acids. CDR3 in amino acids: CASSLGAPQYF. In DNA, the CDR3 is TGTGCCAGCAGCTTAGGGGCCCCCCAGTACTTC.

The V and J genes are TRBV14 and TRBJ1-2; D call uncertain. This CDR3 comprises 12 residues. Trimming shortened V by 1 base and J by 7 bases, and 7 bases separated the two germline ends. Germline V CDR1 and CDR2: SGHDN, FVKESK. The CDR3 here is CASSQGGFGYTF. The CDR3 bases are TGTGCCAGCAGCCAAGGCGGATTTGGCTACACCTTC.

J is TRBJ1-2 and V is TRBV28; D might be TRBD1 (6 bases). V was pared by 7 bases and J by 3 bases, with 15 bases between. The CDR3 runs to 14 residues. Germline loops: CDR1 MDHEN, CDR2 SYDVKM. In DNA, the CDR3 is TGTGCCAGCACCCTGAGGGGGGGGTACTATGGCTACACCTTC. Translation: CASTLRGGYYGYTF.

The rearrangement uses TRBV2 and TRBJ1-4; 7 bases line up with TRBD1. There are 13 residues in the CDR3. Germline V gives CDR1 SNHLY, CDR2 FYNNEI. Trimming took 6 bases from V and 7 from J; bases not matched to a gene: 5. This CDR3 reads CASREGAREKLFF. The CDR3 DNA reads TGTGCCAGCAGGGAGGGGGCGCGTGAAAAACTGTTTTTT. The complete variable domain, with remaining parts taken from reference TRBV2 and TRBJ1-4, reads EPEVTQTPSHQVTQMGQEVILRCVPISNHLYFYWYRQILGQKVEFLVSFYNNEISEKSEIFDDQFSVERPDGSNFTLKIRSTKLEDSAMYFCASREGAREKLFFGSGTQLSVL.

The chain combines TRBV2 with TRBJ2-7, with 7 bases lining up with TRBD2. J lost 3 bases, V lost 4 bases, and 6 bases had no gene match. This CDR3 has 14 residues. Germline V gene lookup returns CDR1 SNHLY and CDR2 FYNNEI. CDR3 loop: CASSAGSGVYEQYF. CDR3 DNA sequence: TGTGCCAGCAGTGCCGGGAGCGGGGTCTACGAGCAGTACTTC. Full variable domain (outside the CDR3, taken from reference TRBV2 and TRBJ2-7): EPEVTQTPSHQVTQMGQEVILRCVPISNHLYFYWYRQILGQKVEFLVSFYNNEISEKSEIFDDQFSVERPDGSNFTLKIRSTKLEDSAMYFCASSAGSGVYEQYFGPGTRLTVT.

This clone was counted a single time. The chain employs TRBV10-3 and TRBJ2-2; 9 bases fit TRBD1. The CDR3 spans 16 residues. Germline V gene lookup returns CDR1 ENHRY and CDR2 SYGVKD. V trimming: 0 bases; J trimming: 6 bases; junction bases outside the gene matches: 5. CDR3 in DNA: TGTGCCATCAGTGAGTCGGCGACAGGGGGGTCCGGGGAGCTGTTTTTT. It encodes CAISESATGGSGELFF.